This T cell receptor (beta chain) was observed in a study of blood T cell repertoires in COVID-19. V was clipped by 6 bases and J by 0 bases; unmatched bases: 7. This CDR3 region has 16 residues. The germline V gene encodes CDR1 ENHRY and CDR2 SYGVKD. The data were produced by immunoSEQ multiplex PCR, yet TCRdb's version contains in-frame clones alone and is incomplete. The sample has roughly 420,000 clones, 70% to 90% seen once. This clone was counted a single time. This clonotype was sampled from a woman aged 25 to 45 with acute COVID-19. This rearrangement joins TRBV10-3 to TRBJ2-3, with 9 bases that match TRBD2. Sequencing used PBMCs or T cells enriched from blood (not recorded which). CDR3 in DNA: TGTGCCATCAGCCAGATAGCGGGGGAGAGCACAGATACGCAGTATTTT. Its protein is CAISQIAGESTDTQYF.